A selection of T cell receptor beta chains follows, all from one sample in a study of cytomegalovirus exposure and HLA in healthy donors. The repertoire was sequenced with immunoSEQ multiplex PCR; TCRdb's copy has only in-frame clones and lacks some. This table has about 150,000 clones, 73% appearing once. The sequenced sample was PBMCs. These receptors all come from a woman aged 18-29 years in good health and CMV-seronegative. Each CDR3 is given with its conserved first and last residue. The D gene is left open where the match is weak. Size is stated for part of the rows, as once, few or many counts, or as a class when the clone is expanded.

D	size	J	V	CDR3	DNA
TRBD1	.	TRBJ2-1	TRBV12-5	CASGLVAGTGGLNEQFF	TGTGCTAGTGGTTTGGTAGCCGGGACAGGGGGCTTAAATGAGCAGTTCTTC
TRBD1	.	TRBJ1-5	TRBV29-1	CSAGTGSHQPQHF	TGCAGCGCAGGGACAGGGTCCCATCAGCCCCAGCATTTT
.	.	TRBJ1-1	TRBV12-5	CASGLDLNTEAFF	TGTGCTAGTGGTTTGGACTTGAACACTGAAGCTTTCTTT
TRBD1	.	TRBJ1-2	TRBV7-9	CASSLATGNYGYTF	TGTGCCAGCAGCTTAGCGACAGGGAACTATGGCTACACCTTC
.	.	TRBJ1-5	TRBV7-2	CASSGGQQQPQHF	TGTGCCAGCAGCGGGGGACAACAACAGCCCCAGCATTTT
.	.	TRBJ2-7	TRBV7-8	CASSWGRVGGGEQYF	TGTGCCAGCAGCTGGGGTAGGGTGGGGGGAGGCGAGCAGTACTTC
TRBD2	.	TRBJ2-1	TRBV11-3	CASSLSLAGYNEQFF	TGTGCCAGCAGCTTAAGCCTAGCGGGGTACAATGAGCAGTTCTTC
.	.	TRBJ1-1	TRBV18	CASSPNKMQLNTEAFF	TGTGCCAGCTCACCAAACAAAATGCAGTTGAACACTGAAGCTTTCTTT
.	.	TRBJ2-3	TRBV5-4	CASSIQSDTQYF	TGTGCCAGCAGCATCCAGTCAGATACGCAGTATTTT
TRBD1	.	TRBJ1-5	TRBV19	CASSDRGNQPQHF	TGTGCCAGTAGTGACAGGGGAAATCAGCCCCAGCATTTT
TRBD2	.	TRBJ2-1	TRBV27	CASSRQRERNEQFF	TGTGCCAGCAGTCGGCAGCGGGAGCGAAATGAGCAGTTCTTC
.	.	TRBJ2-2	TRBV9	CASSLPVNTGELFF	TGTGCCAGCAGCCTTCCCGTGAACACCGGGGAGCTGTTTTTT
.	.	TRBJ1-2	TRBV29-1	CSVDEGRGRAGGYTF	TGCAGCGTTGATGAGGGAAGAGGTAGAGCAGGCGGCTACACCTTC
TRBD2	.	TRBJ2-1	TRBV10-1	CASSASTGLAGGSYNEQFF	TGCGCCAGCAGTGCGTCGACCGGACTAGCGGGAGGCTCCTACAATGAGCAGTTCTTC
.	once	TRBJ1-2	TRBV6-5	CASRGTQLYGYTF	TGTGCCAGCAGAGGGACACAACTTTATGGCTACACCTTC
.	.	TRBJ2-3	TRBV9	CASTQGNTDTQYF	TGTGCCAGCACCCAGGGGAACACAGATACGCAGTATTTT
TRBD2	few	TRBJ2-2	TRBV6-5	CASSYGREYTGELFF	TGTGCCAGCAGTTACGGGCGGGAGTACACCGGGGAGCTGTTTTTT
TRBD2	.	TRBJ2-1	TRBV7-9	CASSSLERDYLSYNEQFF	TGTGCCAGCAGCTCCCTCGAGCGGGACTACCTCTCCTACAATGAGCAGTTCTTC
TRBD1	.	TRBJ1-4	TRBV30	CAWSLGWDRGFEKLFF	TGTGCCTGGAGCCTCGGGTGGGACAGGGGTTTCGAAAAACTGTTTTTT
TRBD1	.	TRBJ1-6	TRBV15	CATRTGDSGSPLHF	TGTGCCACCAGGACAGGGGATTCCGGTTCACCCCTCCACTTT
TRBD1	.	TRBJ2-1	TRBV18	CASLPGQSSYNEQFF	TGTGCCAGCTTGCCGGGACAGAGCTCCTACAATGAGCAGTTCTTC
.	few	TRBJ1-3	TRBV5-1	CASSLDNSGNTIYF	TGCGCCAGCAGCCTGGACAACTCTGGAAACACCATATATTTT
TRBD2	.	TRBJ2-3	TRBV7-6	CASSPGASGMSGTDTQYF	TGTGCCAGCAGCCCAGGCGCTAGCGGGATGTCTGGCACAGATACGCAGTATTTT
TRBD2	.	TRBJ2-1	TRBV4-3	CASSLGLSGRGYNEQFF	TGCGCCAGCAGCCTGGGTTTGAGCGGGAGGGGGTACAATGAGCAGTTCTTC
TRBD2	.	TRBJ2-1	TRBV27	CASSSGGRAEQFF	TGTGCCAGCAGTTCAGGAGGGAGGGCTGAGCAGTTCTTC
TRBD2	.	TRBJ2-5	TRBV5-1	CASSLAMAGVKETQYF	TGCGCCAGCAGCTTGGCTATGGCGGGAGTGAAAGAGACCCAGTACTTC
.	.	TRBJ2-1	TRBV11-3	CASSPLAAFSSYNEQFF	TGTGCCAGCAGCCCCTTAGCGGCCTTTAGCTCCTACAATGAGCAGTTCTTC
.	.	TRBJ2-6	TRBV5-1	CASSFRRAGANVLTF	TGCGCCAGCAGCTTCCGACGGGCTGGGGCCAACGTCCTGACTTTC
.	.	TRBJ2-1	TRBV15	CATSRPGSEQFF	TGTGCCACCAGCAGGCCCGGTAGTGAGCAGTTCTTC
.	.	TRBJ1-2	TRBV27	CASSVNRFSYGYTF	TGTGCCAGCAGTGTCAACAGGTTCTCCTATGGCTACACCTTC
.	.	TRBJ2-5	TRBV5-6	CAPPVGSQETQYF	TGTGCTCCTCCGGTGGGGAGTCAAGAGACCCAGTACTTC
TRBD2	.	TRBJ2-7	TRBV7-6	CASSLEAGAYEQYF	TGTGCCAGCAGCTTAGAAGCGGGGGCCTACGAGCAGTACTTC
TRBD1	.	TRBJ1-1	TRBV19	CASLEWGQGDEAFF	TGTGCCAGTCTGGAATGGGGACAGGGGGATGAAGCTTTCTTT
.	.	TRBJ2-7	TRBV11-3	CASSFGQSYEQYF	TGTGCCAGCAGCTTTGGGCAATCCTACGAGCAGTACTTC
TRBD1	few	TRBJ1-1	TRBV18	CASSPTSRGLGAEAFF	TGTGCCAGCTCACCGACATCCAGGGGGCTCGGGGCTGAAGCTTTCTTT
TRBD2	.	TRBJ2-5	TRBV5-5	CASSPGTRAEETQYF	TGTGCCAGCAGCCCAGGGACTAGAGCAGAGGAGACCCAGTACTTC
TRBD1	.	TRBJ2-1	TRBV10-3	CAISDRRDRVTNEQFF	TGTGCCATCAGTGACCGCCGGGACAGGGTGACGAATGAGCAGTTCTTC
.	.	TRBJ2-6	TRBV7-2	CAMDGISGANVLTF	TGTGCAATGGACGGGATCTCTGGGGCCAACGTCCTGACTTTC
.	few	TRBJ2-5	TRBV27	CASSEGRETQYF	TGTGCCAGCAGTGAGGGGAGGGAGACCCAGTACTTC
.	.	TRBJ2-5	TRBV27	CASSLGYPRPQYF	TGTGCCAGCAGTTTAGGCTATCCGAGGCCCCAGTACTTC
TRBD2	.	TRBJ2-1	TRBV19	CASSIKLAGGRYNEQFF	TGTGCCAGTAGTATCAAATTAGCGGGAGGGCGTTACAATGAGCAGTTCTTC
TRBD1	.	TRBJ1-1	TRBV19	CASNIQTGRNTEAFF	TGTGCCAGTAATATTCAGACAGGGAGGAACACTGAAGCTTTCTTT
.	.	TRBJ1-5	TRBV5-8	CASSLGTRDDQPQHF	TGTGCCAGCAGCTTGGGGACAAGAGATGATCAGCCCCAGCATTTT
.	once	TRBJ1-5	TRBV18	CASSPGPTGFNQPQHF	TGTGCCAGCTCACCAGGCCCAACAGGGTTCAATCAGCCCCAGCATTTT
.	.	TRBJ2-1	TRBV9	CASSVEGGGMFF	TGTGCCAGCAGCGTAGAAGGGGGTGGTATGTTCTTC
.	.	TRBJ1-2	TRBV4-1	CASSPQGGTNYGYTF	TGCGCCAGCAGCCCACAGGGAGGGACTAACTATGGCTACACCTTC
TRBD1	.	TRBJ1-6	TRBV6-7	CASSSRDRGPNNSPLHF	TGTGCCAGCAGTTCCAGGGACAGGGGACCGAATAATTCACCCCTCCACTTT
TRBD2	.	TRBJ2-7	TRBV4-2	CASSPSAGVLNEQYF	TGTGCCAGCAGCCCTTCAGCGGGGGTCCTAAACGAGCAGTACTTC
.	.	TRBJ1-4	TRBV19	CASSRAENEKLFF	TGTGCCAGTAGTAGGGCAGAGAATGAAAAACTGTTTTTT
.	.	TRBJ2-5	TRBV29-1	CSVTAGQQETQYF	TGCAGCGTTACCGCGGGGCAACAAGAGACCCAGTACTTC
.	few	TRBJ2-7	TRBV7-2	CASSGGVVYEQYF	TGTGCCAGCAGCGGAGGGGTGGTCTACGAGCAGTACTTC
TRBD1	few	TRBJ1-1	TRBV5-1	CASSTAPGTGGAFF	TGCGCCAGCAGCACGGCTCCCGGGACAGGAGGGGCTTTCTTT
.	.	TRBJ2-2	TRBV4-3	CASSQDLAEYTGELFF	TGCGCCAGCAGCCAAGATTTGGCGGAATACACCGGGGAGCTGTTTTTT
.	.	TRBJ2-2	TRBV7-2	CASSLDSASTGELFF	TGTGCCAGCAGCTTAGATAGCGCTAGCACCGGGGAGCTGTTTTTT
.	.	TRBJ1-6	TRBV9	CASSVAASYNSPLHF	TGTGCCAGCAGCGTAGCAGCGAGCTATAATTCACCCCTCCACTTT
TRBD1	.	TRBJ2-1	TRBV5-1	CASSLRGGDYNEQFF	TGCGCCAGCAGCTTGCGAGGGGGCGACTACAATGAGCAGTTCTTC
TRBD1	once	TRBJ1-1	TRBV6-5	CASSYISGTGRTEAFF	TGTGCCAGCAGTTACATTTCCGGGACAGGGAGGACTGAAGCTTTCTTT
.	.	TRBJ1-2	TRBV11-3	CASSLAYEGFSYGYTF	TGTGCCAGCAGCTTAGCCTACGAGGGATTCTCCTATGGCTACACCTTC
.	.	TRBJ2-7	TRBV7-9	CASSLRGGGEQYF	TGTGCCAGCAGCTTAAGGGGTGGCGGCGAGCAGTACTTC